This entry lists 27 T cell receptor beta chains sequenced from one sample in a study of cytomegalovirus exposure and HLA in healthy donors. Vbeta (60) and Jbeta (13) primers were used in the PCR. The data were produced by immunoSEQ multiplex PCR, yet TCRdb's version contains in-frame clones alone and is incomplete. The data contain 100,000 to 150,000 clones, about three quarters of them singletons. Sequences were obtained from PBMCs. These receptors were obtained from a man in his thirties or forties in good health and CMV-seronegative.

This clone was observed a single time. The rearrangement links TRBV30 to TRBJ1-2; a weak D match, TRBD1 (6 bases). In germline, CDR1 is GTSNPN, CDR2 SVGIG (reference sequence). The ends were cut back, 4 bases at V and 3 bases at J, with 12 bases in the middle. CDR3 length: 13 residues. The DNA of the CDR3 is TGTGCCTGGAATCGAGAGGGGGACTATGGCTACACCTTC. It specifies CAWNREGDYGYTF. Variable domain in full (rest from reference TRBV30 and TRBJ1-2): SQTIHQWPATLVQPVGSPLSLECTVEGTSNPNLYWYRQAAGRGLQLLFYSVGIGQISSEVPQNLSASRPQDRQFILSSKKLLLSDSGFYLCAWNREGDYGYTFGSGTRLTVV.

This clone was counted a few times. The chain joins TRBV6-1 to TRBJ1-1; TRBD1 matches at 8 bases. Germline V gene sequence: CDR1 MNHNS, CDR2 SASEGT. With 1 base clipped from V and 8 bases from J, the junction kept 6 bases outside the gene matches. This CDR3 has 14 residues. In DNA, the CDR3 is TGTGCCAGCAGTGAAGTTTGGGCAGGGGGCGAAGCTTTCTTT. It specifies CASSEVWAGGEAFF.

The J gene is TRBJ2-7, the V gene TRBV4-2; D is ambiguous. Germline CDR1 reads LGHNA; CDR2 reads YNFKEQ. The CDR3 consists of 12 residues. Deletions cut 7 bases from V and 4 bases from J, with 11 bases between. The CDR3 reads CASNLIGYEQYF. CDR3 coding DNA: TGTGCCAGCAACTTAATCGGGTACGAGCAGTACTTC.

The genes are TRBV30 and TRBJ2-3; 10 bases map to TRBD1. V was clipped by 8 bases and J by 0 bases; unmatched bases: 5. CDR1 GTSNPN and CDR2 SVGIG come from the germline V gene (reference sequence). The CDR3 consists of 14 residues. Here the CDR3 DNA reads TGTGCCGGAGACAGGGGGCTCAGCACAGATACGCAGTATTTT. It codes for CAGDRGLSTDTQYF.

This clone has only a few counts. This chain connects TRBV6-5 to TRBJ1-1, with no clear D. Trimming removed 6 bases at V and 0 bases at J, with 11 bases between. The CDR3 sequence is 14 residues long. Germline CDR1 reads MNHEY; CDR2 reads SVGAGI. CDR3 DNA sequence: TGTGCCAGCAGCCTCCACAGCTTGAACACTGAAGCTTTCTTT. Its protein product is CASSLHSLNTEAFF.

The chain recombines TRBV4-1 with TRBJ1-1; no clear D gene. The CDR3 has 15 residues. V was shortened by 0 bases and J by 5 bases, with 13 bases between the two germline ends. Germline CDR1 is MGHRA and CDR2 is YSYEKL. The CDR3, as DNA: TGCGCCAGCAGCCAAGATCGGGGAGGGATGACTGAAGCTTTCTTT. It yields the protein CASSQDRGGMTEAFF.

The chain uses TRBV19 and TRBJ2-2; D possibly corresponds to TRBD1 (6 bases). The CDR3 runs to 14 residues. Trimming shortened V by 2 bases and J by 6 bases, and 10 bases separated the two germline ends. From germline, CDR1 is LNHDA and CDR2 SQIVND (reference sequence). In nucleotides, the CDR3 is TGTGCCAGTAGTATAACAGGGTGGGCCGGGGAGCTGTTTTTT. It yields the protein CASSITGWAGELFF.

In DNA form, the CDR3 reads TGCGCCAGCAGCTCAACAGAGTACGAGCAGTACTTC. Translated, it gives CASSSTEYEQYF. The rearrangement links TRBV5-1 to TRBJ2-5; unclear D gene. The J call is uncertain, as TRBJ2-7 better fits the DNA end. The CDR3 has 12 amino acids. Germline CDR1 and CDR2: SGHRS and YFSETQ.

The gene calls are TRBV19 and TRBJ1-5, with D possibly being TRBD1 (6 bases). The CDR3 runs 14 residues. Germline V gives CDR1 LNHDA, CDR2 SQIVND (reference sequence). Trimming removed 6 bases at V and 4 bases at J, with 13 bases between. The CDR3 DNA follows: TGTGCCAGTAGCATCGACAGGCATAATCAGCCCCAGCATTTT. It encodes CASSIDRHNQPQHF.

The chain couples TRBV5-1 to TRBJ1-5; 11 nucleotides agree with TRBD1. The CDR3 contains 17 residues. J gave up 6 bases and V 2 bases, and 10 bases lay outside the gene matches. Germline V lookup: CDR1 SGHRS, CDR2 YFSETQ. Written as DNA, the CDR3 is TGCGCCAGCAGCTTAGGCTTGGGACAGGGGGGTCCTCAGCCCCAGCATTTT. Translated: CASSLGLGQGGPQPQHF.

The V gene is TRBV14, the J gene TRBJ1-2; no reliable D call. The V gene's germline CDR1 is SGHDN and CDR2 FVKESK. V was trimmed by 0 bases and J by 5 bases, leaving 10 bases between them. The length of the CDR3 is 14 residues. The CDR3 spells CASSQERRSYGYTF. CDR3 DNA: TGTGCCAGCAGCCAAGAAAGGAGGTCTTATGGCTACACCTTC.

The chain couples TRBV6-1 to TRBJ2-7; 7 bases line up with TRBD2. This CDR3 is 15 amino acids long. Germline CDR1 reads MNHNS; CDR2 reads SASEGT. V lost 7 bases and J lost 5; bases outside the gene matches: 14. CDR3 nucleotides: TGTGCCAGCATGGGGGACCCAACCCGGGGGGACGAGCAGTACTTC. It translates to CASMGDPTRGDEQYF.

The chain uses TRBV7-6 and TRBJ1-6; TRBD1 is a possible D gene (5 bases). The germline V and J ends were trimmed by 4 bases and 4 bases, with 14 bases remaining between them. The CDR3 is made up of 16 amino acids. Germline V gives CDR1 SGHVS, CDR2 FNYEAQ. Written as DNA, the CDR3 is TGTGCCAGCAGCTCGGCCCCCGGGACTTATAATTCACCCCTCCACTTT. Protein product: CASSSAPGTYNSPLHF. Full variable domain (rest looked up from reference TRBV7-6 and TRBJ1-6): GAGVSQSPRYKVTKRGQDVALRCDPISGHVSLYWYRQALGQGPEFLTYFNYEAQQDKSGLPNDRFSAERPEGSISTLTIQRTEQRDSAMYRCASSSAPGTYNSPLHFGNGTRLTVT.

This rearrangement joins TRBV13 to TRBJ1-1, with D perhaps TRBD1 (5 bases). V was pared by 5 bases and J by 1 base, with 14 bases between. The CDR3 covers 15 residues. Germline lookup yields CDR1 PRHDT and CDR2 FYEKMQ (reference sequence). The CDR3 sequence is CASSVLQVENTEAFF. The DNA for the CDR3 is TGTGCCAGCAGCGTACTACAGGTTGAGAACACTGAAGCTTTCTTT.

V gene TRBV30 combines with J gene TRBJ2-7, with 12 nucleotides matching TRBD1. The CDR3 loop spans 16 amino acids. J was trimmed by 2 bases and V by 0 bases; bases with no gene match: 5. Germline-derived CDR1 and CDR2 are GTSNPN and SVGIG (reference sequence). This chain's CDR3 is CAWSVGDRGLPYEQYF. The CDR3 bases are TGTGCCTGGAGTGTAGGGGACAGGGGGCTCCCCTACGAGCAGTACTTC.

This clone was counted once. This chain uses TRBV7-2 with TRBJ2-1; 9 nucleotides line up with TRBD2. There are 15 residues in the CDR3. Germline V gene sequence: CDR1 SGHTA, CDR2 FQGNSA. After removal of 3 bases from V and 9 bases from J, the junction contained 9 bases not matched to a gene. The CDR3 spells CASSFSGGAPGEQFF. The CDR3 nucleotides read TGTGCCAGCAGCTTTAGCGGGGGTGCCCCGGGTGAGCAGTTCTTC.

The chain couples TRBV5-1 to TRBJ2-7; tentatively, D is TRBD2 (6 bases). The CDR3 extends over 14 amino acids. Trimming left V 3 bases short and J 3 bases short, with 13 bases between. In germline, CDR1 is SGHRS, CDR2 YFSETQ. The CDR3 coding sequence is TGCGCCAGCAGCTCCTGGAGGGAGAACTACGAGCAGTACTTC. Translating gives CASSSWRENYEQYF.

J is TRBJ2-7 and V is TRBV5-4; D is possibly TRBD1 (5 bases). The CDR3 length is 14 residues. V was pared by 5 bases and J by 0 bases, with 12 bases between. Looked up from germline, CDR1 is SGHNT and CDR2 is YYREEE (reference sequence). The CDR3 is CASSTRTNSYEQYF. Here the CDR3 DNA reads TGTGCCAGCAGTACACGGACAAACTCCTACGAGCAGTACTTC.

The rearrangement links TRBV6-1 to TRBJ1-2; 8 bases line up with TRBD1. This CDR3 comprises 15 residues. V gave up 3 bases and J gave up 8 bases; unmatched junction bases: 11. Germline CDR1 is MNHNS and CDR2 is SASEGT. In DNA form, the CDR3 reads TGTGCCAGCAGTGACTTTGGGACAGGACCAGCCGGCTACACCTTC. Encoded protein: CASSDFGTGPAGYTF.

The chain combines TRBV6-1 with TRBJ1-3; D perhaps matches TRBD1 (6 bases). V lost 0 bases and J lost 0, with 15 bases in between. The V gene's germline CDR1 is MNHNS and CDR2 SASEGT. The CDR3 is 18 residues long. The CDR3 sequence: CASSEAGWTVSSGNTIYF. The DNA of the CDR3 is TGTGCCAGCAGTGAAGCTGGTTGGACAGTCAGCTCTGGAAACACCATATATTTT.

The rearrangement joins TRBV4-3 to TRBJ1-1, with TRBD1 matching 9 bases. Germline loops: CDR1 LGHNA, CDR2 YSLEER. The CDR3 loop spans 13 amino acids. With 2 bases clipped from V and 7 bases from J, the junction kept 2 bases outside the gene matches. CDR3 coding DNA: TGCGCCAGCAGCCAAACAGGGGGCTATGAAGCTTTCTTT. Encoded protein: CASSQTGGYEAFF.

V usage is TRBV7-2 and J usage is TRBJ1-2, with 7 bases lining up with TRBD1. Germline assignment: CDR1 SGHTA and CDR2 FQGNSA. The ends lost 2 bases at V and 3 bases at J; junction bases unmatched: 0. The CDR3 is 13 residues long. CDR3 protein: CASSLQGDYGYTF. Here the CDR3 DNA reads TGTGCCAGCAGCTTACAGGGGGACTATGGCTACACCTTC.

J is TRBJ2-7 and V is TRBV11-1; perhaps TRBD2 as D (7 bases). The CDR3 loop spans 14 amino acids. Trimming stripped 2 bases from V and 4 bases from J, with 12 bases between. Germline V gene data show CDR1 as SGHAT and CDR2 as FQDESV (reference sequence). This CDR3 reads CASSLSQGLYEQYF. The DNA for the CDR3 is TGTGCCAGCAGCTTATCACAGGGACTATACGAGCAGTACTTC.

This sequence joins TRBV29-1 and TRBJ1-3; 7 positions match TRBD1. Looked up from germline, CDR1 is SQVTM and CDR2 is ANQGSEA. The trim removed 7 bases at V and 4 bases at J, leaving 10 bases unmatched. There are 14 residues in the CDR3. The CDR3 loop is CSGGDSPEGNTIYF. The DNA for the CDR3 is TGCAGCGGCGGGGACAGCCCGGAGGGAAACACCATATATTTT.

The genes are TRBV2 and TRBJ1-2; D is possibly TRBD1 (5 bases). The CDR3 length is 13 residues. V lost 7 bases, J lost 4 bases, and 13 bases lay in between. Germline assignment: CDR1 SNHLY and CDR2 FYNNEI. The chain's CDR3 is CASNGGEIYGYTF. CDR3 DNA sequence: TGTGCCAGCAACGGAGGGGAAATCTATGGCTACACCTTC.

J is TRBJ1-1 and V is TRBV5-8; TRBD1 matches at 10 bases. CDR1 is SGHTS and CDR2 is YDEGEE in the germline V gene. The CDR3 extends over 16 amino acids. The junction had 4 bases not matched to a gene; V was cut back by 2 bases and J by 0 bases. The CDR3 DNA reads as TGTGCCAGCAGCTTTGGGACAGGGGTTTTGAACACTGAAGCTTTCTTT. Translated, it gives CASSFGTGVLNTEAFF.

The CDR3 sequence: CASSQGQGANYGYTF. The CDR3 DNA reads as TGTGCCAGCAGCCAGGGACAGGGGGCTAACTATGGCTACACCTTC. The V and J genes are TRBV28 and TRBJ1-2, with 11 bases that match TRBD1. The V gene's germline CDR1 is MDHEN and CDR2 SYDVKM. CDR3 length: 15 amino acids. Trimming at V came to 6 bases and at J to 0 bases, leaving 3 bases not matched to a gene.